Below, 21 T cell receptor beta chains from the same sample are listed, as sequenced in a study of Ad26.COV2.S vaccination and SARS-CoV-2 variants. The repertoire was sequenced with immunoSEQ multiplex PCR; TCRdb's copy has only in-frame clones and lacks some. The sample has a few hundred thousand clones; roughly 91% are singletons. Treatment meaning: around 19 received Ad26.COV2.S at low or high dose, single or two shots; about 5 received placebo; per-sample allocation not given. The samples date from day 63 after the first vaccine or placebo injection. Here the sequenced sample was peripheral blood, taken in a trial of Ad26.COV2.S vaccine versus placebo. The receptors were gathered from a person aged 18-65 years who received the Ad26.COV2.S COVID-19 vaccine or a placebo.

This chain links TRBV29-1 with TRBJ1-6, with 7 bases that match TRBD1. V lost 5 bases to trimming and J lost 6 bases; unmatched junction nucleotides: 1. The CDR3 is made up of 12 amino acids. The germline V gene has CDR1 SQVTM and CDR2 ANQGSEA. CDR3 region: CSVRQGNSPLHF. CDR3 DNA: TGCAGCGTTAGACAGGGTAATTCACCCCTCCACTTT.

The chain has TRBV11-2 and TRBJ1-2; tentative D call: TRBD1 (5 bases). The CDR3 is 16 amino acids. Germline V gives CDR1 SGHAT, CDR2 FQNNGV. With 1 base removed from V and 4 bases from J, the gap between germline ends came to 16 bases. The CDR3 DNA follows: TGTGCCAGCAGCTTAGGGGGTAGGGGATCGTCCTATGGCTACACCTTC. Residues: CASSLGGRGSSYGYTF.

J is TRBJ2-1 and V is TRBV7-8; 11 bases align to TRBD2. The CDR3 is 15 residues long. Germline trimming cut 3 bases from V and 6 bases from J; bases unmatched to any gene: 4. Germline V gene data show CDR1 as SGHVS and CDR2 as FQNEAQ. For the CDR3, the DNA is TGTGCCAGCAGCTTTCTAGCGGGAGGCCCCAATGAGCAGTTCTTC. It encodes CASSFLAGGPNEQFF.

This clone has only a few counts. The rearrangement links TRBV7-6 to TRBJ2-7, with 12 bases identical to TRBD2. V lost 0 bases to trimming and J lost 7 bases; unmatched junction nucleotides: 10. This CDR3 is 17 amino acids long. Germline V gene data show CDR1 as SGHVS and CDR2 as FNYEAQ. The CDR3 loop is CASSLALPSGRAGEQYF. The CDR3 region has the DNA TGTGCCAGCAGCTTAGCCCTACCTAGCGGGAGGGCTGGTGAGCAGTACTTC.

This CDR3 reads CASSEDRVVEKLFF. The CDR3 DNA is TGTGCCAGCAGTGAAGACAGGGTAGTTGAAAAACTGTTTTTT. This rearrangement joins TRBV2 to TRBJ1-4; tentatively, D is TRBD1 (6 bases). Germline loops: CDR1 SNHLY, CDR2 FYNNEI. This CDR3 region has 14 residues. Trimming removed 1 base from V and 7 bases from J, with 10 bases in between.

The rearrangement links TRBV28 to TRBJ2-1; D gene ambiguous. The CDR3 spans 17 residues. V was shortened by 6 bases and J by 0 bases, with 18 bases between the two germline ends. Germline CDR1 is MDHEN and CDR2 is SYDVKM. The CDR3 DNA reads as TGTGCCAGCAGCCCTAGGATGGGGTTCCCCTCCTACAATGAGCAGTTCTTC. Residues: CASSPRMGFPSYNEQFF. Variable domain in full (rest from reference TRBV28 and TRBJ2-1): DVKVTQSSRYLVKRTGEKVFLECVQDMDHENMFWYRQDPGLGLRLIYFSYDVKMKEKGDIPEGYSVSREKKERFSLILESASTNQTSMYLCASSPRMGFPSYNEQFFGPGTRLTVL.

The rearrangement links TRBV5-1 to TRBJ2-1; a weak D match, TRBD2 (5 bases). Germline V gene sequence: CDR1 SGHRS, CDR2 YFSETQ. Trimming stripped 3 bases from V and 6 bases from J, with 16 bases between. CDR3 length: 15 amino acids. The CDR3 bases are TGCGCCAGCAGCTCCGGGATCATTAAGTTCAATGAGCAGTTCTTC. Protein sequence: CASSSGIIKFNEQFF.

The chain is built from TRBV6-2 or TRBV6-3 and TRBJ2-7; 8 nucleotides align to TRBD2. The CDR3 runs to 16 residues. V shed 4 bases, J shed 7 bases, and the junction held 15 bases outside the gene matches. Germline CDR1 reads MNHEY; CDR2 reads SVGEGT. The CDR3 DNA is TGTGCCAGCAGTTCCGTGGGGAGCGGGAGATCAGGGGAGCAGTACTTC. Protein sequence: CASSSVGSGRSGEQYF.

This chain links TRBV28 with TRBJ2-2; D remains unclear. V was trimmed by 6 bases and J by 1 base, leaving 9 bases between them. This CDR3 has 14 amino acids. Germline CDR1 and CDR2: MDHEN and SYDVKM. The CDR3 sequence: CASREIRNTGELFF. The CDR3 nucleotides are TGTGCCAGCAGGGAGATCAGGAACACCGGGGAGCTGTTTTTT.

V usage is TRBV7-2 and J usage is TRBJ2-2; TRBD2 matches 13 bases. The CDR3 totals 17 residues. Germline values: CDR1 SGHTA, CDR2 FQGNSA. V lost 5 bases, J lost 3 bases, and 6 bases stayed unmatched. CDR3 in amino acids: CASSPLAGGHYTGELFF. In DNA form, the CDR3 reads TGTGCCAGCAGCCCACTAGCGGGAGGGCACTACACCGGGGAGCTGTTTTTT.

The chain has TRBV6-5 and TRBJ2-7, with 9 bases identical to TRBD2. Germline CDR1 and CDR2: MNHEY and SVGAGI. CDR3 length equals 13 residues. J lost 7 bases, V lost 5 bases, and 6 bases had no gene match. DNA of the CDR3: TGTGCCAGCAGTCTAGCGGGGACTTTGGAGCAGTACTTC. Its translation is CASSLAGTLEQYF.

The V and J genes are TRBV12-3 or TRBV12-4 and TRBJ2-1, with D hard to call. This CDR3 region has 13 residues. Trimming took off 6 bases at V and 4 bases at J, with 10 bases between the two ends. The CDR3 nucleotides read TGTGCCAGCAGCCCAGGACGTTACAATGAGCAGTTCTTC. It translates to CASSPGRYNEQFF.

This clone was observed once. V is TRBV21-1 and J is TRBJ1-6; the DNA was not used to check the table's D call, TRBD1. TRBV21-1 is flagged as a pseudogene. CDR3 length: 14 amino acids. CDR3 bases: TGTGCCAGCAGCCTCAGGGGCCCTGGTTCACCCCTCCACTTT. Encoded protein: CASSLRGPGSPLHF.

The chain has TRBV24-1 and TRBJ2-6; D gene unclear. The germline V gene has CDR1 KGHDR and CDR2 SFDVKD. Trimming took off 5 bases at V and 0 bases at J, with 7 bases between the two ends. This CDR3 contains 15 residues. The CDR3, as DNA: TGTGCCACCAGTGGAGGAGACTCTGGGGCCAACGTCCTGACTTTC. Translating gives CATSGGDSGANVLTF.

The rearrangement joins TRBV5-4 to TRBJ1-4, with unresolved D. The V and J ends lost 4 bases and 2 bases respectively, with 9 bases between them. The V gene's germline CDR1 is SGHNT and CDR2 YYREEE (reference sequence). The CDR3 sequence is 14 residues long. DNA of the CDR3: TGTGCCAGCAGCCCCAGTGCGACTAATGAAAAACTGTTTTTT. It encodes CASSPSATNEKLFF.

On this clone itself: At the DNA level, this CDR3 is encoded by other sequences in the same sample as well. V usage is TRBV7-2 and J usage is TRBJ2-5; tentatively, D is TRBD1 (6 bases). The length of the CDR3 is 14 residues. Per the germline V gene, CDR1 is SGHTA and CDR2 is FQGNSA. V dropped 4 bases and J dropped 2 bases, with 11 bases sitting between them. The chain's CDR3 is CASSSGQLQETQYF. The DNA for the CDR3 is TGTGCCAGCAGCTCCGGACAGCTACAAGAGACCCAGTACTTC.

The chain joins TRBV7-8 to TRBJ1-6; D possibly corresponds to TRBD1 (6 bases). CDR1 SGHVS and CDR2 FQNEAQ come from the germline V gene. Trimming cost V 5 bases and J 10 bases, with 15 bases left between them. This CDR3 is built from 14 residues. DNA for the CDR3: TGTGCCAGCAGCCCGGTGACAGGCTTCTCACCCCTCCACTTT. This translates into CASSPVTGFSPLHF.

This clone was seen a few times. The chain links TRBV24-1 to TRBJ1-5, with 12 positions matching TRBD1. Germline trimming cut 5 bases from V and 1 base from J; bases unmatched to any gene: 11. In germline, CDR1 is KGHDR, CDR2 SFDVKD. The CDR3 sequence is 19 residues long. The CDR3 nucleotides read TGTGCCACCAGTGGTCCCGGGACAGGGGGCATTATGAGCAATCAGCCCCAGCATTTT. Residues: CATSGPGTGGIMSNQPQHF.

This chain's CDR3 is CASSQESGNTEAFF. CDR3 bases: TGTGCCAGCAGCCAAGAATCGGGCAACACTGAAGCTTTCTTT. The V and J genes are TRBV3-1 (or the pseudogene TRBV3-2) and TRBJ1-1; D gene unclear. CDR3 length: 14 residues. In germline, CDR1 is LGHDT, CDR2 YNNKEL (reference sequence). V was clipped by 0 bases and J by 2 bases, with 7 bases between them.

The V call is TRBV10-3, the J call TRBJ2-5, with D perhaps TRBD2 (5 bases). The CDR3 is 16 residues long. V was pared by 3 bases and J by 2 bases, with 16 bases between. In germline, CDR1 is ENHRY, CDR2 SYGVKD. CDR3 loop: CAISDLGRSGQETQYF. CDR3 in DNA: TGTGCCATCAGTGACCTTGGGCGGAGCGGTCAAGAGACCCAGTACTTC.

This clone was detected once. The chain recombines TRBV10-3 with TRBJ1-2, with D unclear. The CDR3 contains 12 residues. Germline V gene data show CDR1 as ENHRY and CDR2 as SYGVKD. Trimming left V 7 bases short and J 8 bases short, with 14 bases between. CDR3 sequence: CAIMEARRGYTF. For the CDR3, the DNA is TGTGCCATCATGGAGGCGAGGCGCGGCTACACCTTC.